The rows below give T cell receptor beta chains drawn from one sample of a study of cytomegalovirus exposure and HLA in healthy donors. Sequencing used immunoSEQ multiplex PCR; TCRdb keeps in-frame clones, though not all of them. The sample includes roughly 80,000 clones, roughly 80% of them seen just once. Sequenced material: PBMCs. The receptors here all came from a woman between 50 and 59 years old in good health and CMV-seropositive. Both conserved end residues are part of each CDR3. D genes are given only for firm matches. Expanded clones are given a class, and other clones once, few, many or no size at all.

V: TRBV6-5
D: -
J: TRBJ1-3
size: -
CDR3: CASSYFQGSSSIYF
DNA: TGTGCCAGCAGTTACTTCCAGGGAAGTTCGTCCATATATTTT

V: TRBV4-2
D: -
J: TRBJ2-2
size: -
CDR3: CASSQDRSAPGELFF
DNA: TGTGCCAGCAGCCAAGATAGAAGTGCACCCGGGGAGCTGTTTTTT

V: TRBV19
D: -
J: TRBJ2-4
size: -
CDR3: CASSTPLRGRAKNIQYF
DNA: TGTGCCAGTAGTACCCCCCTGAGAGGGCGAGCCAAAAACATTCAGTACTTC

V: TRBV15
D: -
J: TRBJ2-7
size: -
CDR3: CATSRDLGGNSYEQYF
DNA: TGTGCCACCAGCAGAGATCTGGGCGGGAACTCCTACGAGCAGTACTTC

V: TRBV11-3
D: -
J: TRBJ2-1
size: -
CDR3: CASSGIGRRQFF
DNA: TGTGCCAGCAGCGGGATAGGGAGACGGCAGTTCTTC

V: TRBV30
D: TRBD2
J: TRBJ2-1
size: -
CDR3: CAWREGSGSYNEQFF
DNA: TGTGCCTGGAGGGAGGGGAGCGGGAGCTACAATGAGCAGTTCTTC

V: TRBV4-1
D: -
J: TRBJ2-3
size: -
CDR3: CASSQGLNTVDTQYF
DNA: TGCGCCAGCAGCCAAGGCCTAAATACGGTTGATACGCAGTATTTT

V: TRBV29-1
D: -
J: TRBJ1-3
size: -
CDR3: CSVSSRNTIYF
DNA: TGCAGCGTTAGCTCCCGAAACACCATATATTTT

V: TRBV11-2
D: TRBD2
J: TRBJ2-1
size: -
CDR3: CASSLGLASGSYNEQFF
DNA: TGTGCCAGCAGCTTAGGACTAGCGAGTGGCTCCTACAATGAGCAGTTCTTC

V: TRBV30
D: -
J: TRBJ1-1
size: -
CDR3: CAWRPGGDTEAFF
DNA: TGTGCCTGGAGACCGGGAGGGGACACTGAAGCTTTCTTT

V: TRBV7-2
D: -
J: TRBJ2-3
size: -
CDR3: CASSSKAGRTDTQYF
DNA: TGTGCCAGCAGCTCCAAGGCGGGACGGACAGATACGCAGTATTTT

V: TRBV6-5
D: TRBD2
J: TRBJ2-1
size: -
CDR3: CASSPTSGGYNEQFF
DNA: TGTGCCAGCAGCCCTACTAGCGGGGGTTACAATGAGCAGTTCTTC

V: TRBV6-1
D: -
J: TRBJ2-4
size: few
CDR3: CASSGGYKNIQYF
DNA: TGTGCCAGCAGTGGAGGCTACAAAAACATTCAGTACTTC

V: TRBV2
D: -
J: TRBJ1-4
size: -
CDR3: CASSLGGRGELFF
DNA: TGTGCCAGCAGTCTCGGGGGTCGGGGTGAACTGTTTTTT

V: TRBV5-6
D: -
J: TRBJ2-1
size: -
CDR3: CASSLSFYNEQFF
DNA: TGTGCCAGCAGCTTGTCTTTCTACAATGAGCAGTTCTTC

V: TRBV30
D: -
J: TRBJ1-5
size: -
CDR3: CAWSRGGRQPQHF
DNA: TGTGCCTGGAGTAGGGGGGGAAGGCAGCCCCAGCATTTT

V: TRBV7-9
D: TRBD2
J: TRBJ2-5
size: -
CDR3: CASSFGTTGNLETQYF
DNA: TGTGCCAGCAGCTTTGGGACTACGGGGAACTTAGAGACCCAGTACTTC

V: TRBV6-5
D: TRBD2
J: TRBJ2-1
size: -
CDR3: CASSSLAGDGEQFF
DNA: TGTGCCAGCAGTTCTCTAGCGGGAGACGGTGAGCAGTTCTTC

V: TRBV25-1
D: TRBD2
J: TRBJ2-7
size: -
CDR3: CASATSGTNTDEQYF
DNA: TGTGCCAGCGCGACTAGCGGGACTAATACTGACGAGCAGTACTTC

V: TRBV28
D: -
J: TRBJ1-1
size: -
CDR3: CASTPLQANTEAFF
DNA: TGTGCCAGCACCCCTCTCCAGGCAAACACTGAAGCTTTCTTT

V: TRBV18
D: -
J: TRBJ2-2
size: -
CDR3: CASSPQQNTGELFF
DNA: TGTGCCAGCTCACCACAACAGAACACCGGGGAGCTGTTTTTT

V: TRBV4-1
D: TRBD1
J: TRBJ2-2
size: few
CDR3: CASSQLGRGHTGELFF
DNA: TGCGCCAGCAGCCAACTAGGCAGGGGGCACACCGGGGAGCTGTTTTTT

V: TRBV6-1
D: TRBD2
J: TRBJ2-5
size: -
CDR3: CATNRGDGQETQYF
DNA: TGTGCCACCAACCGGGGGGACGGGCAAGAGACCCAGTACTTC

V: TRBV5-4
D: -
J: TRBJ1-5
size: -
CDR3: CASSLGTTHDQPQHF
DNA: TGTGCCAGCAGCTTAGGGACAACTCACGATCAGCCCCAGCATTTT

V: TRBV9
D: -
J: TRBJ1-1
size: -
CDR3: CASSEGGNTEAFF
DNA: TGTGCCAGCAGCGAAGGGGGAAACACTGAAGCTTTCTTT

V: TRBV7-8
D: -
J: TRBJ1-5
size: -
CDR3: CASSPRETGVPQHF
DNA: TGTGCCAGCAGCCCACGGGAGACGGGGGTGCCCCAGCATTTT

V: TRBV7-9
D: -
J: TRBJ2-1
size: -
CDR3: CASSQVGSRVNEQFF
DNA: TGTGCCAGCAGTCAAGTCGGATCGAGGGTCAATGAGCAGTTCTTC

V: TRBV5-6
D: -
J: TRBJ2-1
size: -
CDR3: CASSLGRPLGEQFF
DNA: TGTGCCAGCAGCTTGGGGCGGCCCCTCGGGGAGCAGTTCTTC

V: TRBV5-6
D: -
J: TRBJ1-2
size: few
CDR3: CASSFGPASYGYTF
DNA: TGTGCCAGCAGCTTTGGGCCGGCATCCTATGGCTACACCTTC

V: TRBV29-1
D: TRBD2
J: TRBJ2-5
size: -
CDR3: CSVLERGGETQYF
DNA: TGCAGCGTTTTGGAACGGGGGGGGGAGACCCAGTACTTC

V: TRBV7-2
D: -
J: TRBJ1-1
size: -
CDR3: CASSLGRNTEAFF
DNA: TGTGCCAGCAGCTTAGGTAGGAACACTGAAGCTTTCTTT

V: TRBV4-1
D: TRBD2
J: TRBJ2-1
size: -
CDR3: CASSRGLAGDEQFF
DNA: TGCGCCAGCAGCCGCGGACTAGCGGGAGATGAGCAGTTCTTC

V: TRBV5-6
D: -
J: TRBJ2-2
size: -
CDR3: CASSLGQFTGELFF
DNA: TGTGCCAGCAGCTTGGGACAGTTCACCGGGGAGCTGTTTTTT

V: TRBV25-1
D: TRBD1
J: TRBJ1-2
size: -
CDR3: CASSDIGTEFFYGYTF
DNA: TGTGCCAGCAGTGACATCGGGACAGAATTCTTCTATGGCTACACCTTC

V: TRBV5-8
D: -
J: TRBJ2-3
size: -
CDR3: CASARTGNTDTQYF
DNA: TGTGCCAGCGCTCGTACGGGGAACACAGATACGCAGTATTTT

V: TRBV29-1
D: -
J: TRBJ2-5
size: few
CDR3: CSVEERKGLQETQYF
DNA: TGCAGCGTTGAAGAACGAAAGGGACTCCAAGAGACCCAGTACTTC

V: TRBV7-8
D: TRBD2
J: TRBJ2-5
size: -
CDR3: CASSQGTSGRARETQYF
DNA: TGTGCCAGCAGCCAAGGGACTAGCGGGAGGGCCCGAGAGACCCAGTACTTC

V: TRBV30
D: -
J: TRBJ2-5
size: once
CDR3: CAWSVQRETQYF
DNA: TGTGCCTGGAGTGTCCAGCGAGAGACCCAGTACTTC

V: TRBV7-2
D: TRBD2
J: TRBJ2-7
size: -
CDR3: CASSLVGLAGRASYEQYF
DNA: TGTGCCAGCAGCTTAGTTGGTCTAGCGGGACGAGCCTCCTACGAGCAGTACTTC

V: TRBV7-2
D: -
J: TRBJ2-7
size: -
CDR3: CASSTRGAEQYF
DNA: TGTGCCAGCAGCACCAGGGGGGCAGAGCAGTACTTC